These 9 T cell receptor beta chains share one sample of origin, sequenced in a study of early T cells in non-severe SARS-CoV-2 infection. One entry per CDR3 protein, called by TCRdb with MiXCR from the 5' RACE reads. The sample has more than 60,000 distinct CDR3 sequences, around 12% seen once. Here the sequenced sample was whole blood, taken at baseline. These receptors were taken from an adult who was a healthcare worker with PCR-confirmed SARS-CoV-2 infection or an uninfected control (not recorded which). The donor label of this sample is uncertain.

The chain uses TRBV18 and TRBJ1-3; D call uncertain. Germline CDR1 reads KGHSH; CDR2 reads LQKENI. Between the trimmed V and J ends, which lost 1 base and 0 bases, there was a span of 7 bases. The CDR3 totals 15 residues. The CDR3 bases are TGTGCCAGCTCACCACAAGAGCGCTCTGGAAACACCATATATTTT. As protein: CASSPQERSGNTIYF.

This clonotype has just a few counts. The chain carries TRBV7-6 and TRBJ2-2; D is perhaps TRBD1 (6 bases). Germline lookup yields CDR1 SGHVS and CDR2 FNYEAQ. The CDR3 covers 15 residues. V dropped 1 base and J dropped 7 bases, with 13 bases sitting between them. CDR3 coding DNA: TGTGCCAGCAGCTTAGAGGTTTCCAGGGGCGGGGAGCTGTTTTTT. Amino acids: CASSLEVSRGGELFF.

The CDR3 DNA sequence: TGTGCCAGCAGTTACGGGCCGGGGAGAGCGCAGTACGTC. It is translated as CASSYGPGRAQYV. The chain is built from TRBV6-5 and TRBJ2-7, with D perhaps matching TRBD2 (5 bases). The CDR3 sequence is 13 residues long. V lost 2 bases to trimming and J lost 9 bases, with 14 bases between them. CDR1 is MNHEY, CDR2 SVGAGI, per germline.

The chain uses TRBV12-3 or TRBV12-4 and TRBJ2-5; TRBD2 agrees at 7 bases. The J segment lost 2 bases and the V segment lost 5 bases, leaving 11 bases of the junction unmatched. This CDR3 spans 16 amino acids. The CDR3 spells CASSPPPGLLQETQYF. The CDR3 nucleotides read TGTGCCAGCAGTCCCCCCCCGGGACTACTACAAGAGACCCAGTACTTC.

In its sample, this clonotype was seen a few times. This sequence joins TRBV7-2 and TRBJ2-5; TRBD2 matches at 10 bases. With 2 bases clipped from V and 7 bases from J, the junction kept 19 bases outside the gene matches. The germline CDR1 and CDR2 sequences are SGHTA and FQGNSA. CDR3 length equals 19 residues. Here the CDR3 reads CASSLLSGPSGGDYRTQYF. The CDR3 nucleotides read TGTGCCAGCAGCTTACTCTCGGGGCCCAGCGGGGGGGACTATAGGACCCAGTACTTC.

This clonotype was seen many times. The V call is TRBV3-1, the J call TRBJ1-2; D unresolved. Deletions cut 4 bases from V and 7 bases from J, with 19 bases between. Germline-derived CDR1 and CDR2 are LGHDT and YNNKEL (reference sequence). This CDR3 is 15 amino acids long. CDR3: CASSPWESPFGGYTF. The CDR3, as DNA: TGTGCCAGCAGCCCCTGGGAGTCACCTTTTGGTGGCTACACCTTC.

CDR3 nucleotides: TGTGCCAGCAGTGAACATGGCGGGGGGGCCAATGAGCAGTTCTTC. It translates to CASSEHGGGANEQFF. This chain joins TRBV6-1 and TRBJ2-1, with 9 bases matching TRBD2. In germline, CDR1 is MNHNS, CDR2 SASEGT. The CDR3 covers 15 residues. The ends lost 2 bases at V and 6 bases at J; junction bases unmatched: 5.

The chain joins TRBV19 to TRBJ2-1; D unclear. This CDR3 is 16 amino acids long. The V end was cut by 5 bases, the J end by 0 bases, with 14 bases between. The germline CDR1 and CDR2 sequences are LNHDA and SQIVND (reference sequence). The CDR3 protein is CASSHDQISSYNEQFF. The DNA for the CDR3 is TGTGCCAGTAGTCACGACCAAATTAGCTCCTACAATGAGCAGTTCTTC.

This clonotype occurred many times. The gene calls are TRBV12-5 and TRBJ1-1; D gene ambiguous. Trimming took 0 bases from V and 1 from J, leaving 6 bases between them. Looked up from germline, CDR1 is LGHNT and CDR2 is FRNRAP. The CDR3 covers 14 residues. The CDR3 protein is CASGLVPRNTEAFF. CDR3 nucleotides: TGTGCTAGTGGTTTGGTACCAAGGAACACTGAAGCTTTCTTT.